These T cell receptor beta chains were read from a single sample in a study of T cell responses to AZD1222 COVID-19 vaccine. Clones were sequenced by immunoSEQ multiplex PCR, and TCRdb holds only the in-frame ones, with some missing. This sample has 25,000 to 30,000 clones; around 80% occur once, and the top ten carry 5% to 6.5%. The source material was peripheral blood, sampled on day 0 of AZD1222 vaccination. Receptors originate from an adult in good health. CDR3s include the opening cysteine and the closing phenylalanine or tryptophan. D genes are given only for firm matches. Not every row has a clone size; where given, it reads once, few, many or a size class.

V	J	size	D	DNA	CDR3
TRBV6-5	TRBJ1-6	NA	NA	TGTGCCAGCAGAAGACAGCTAGATTCACCCCTCCACTTT	CASRRQLDSPLHF
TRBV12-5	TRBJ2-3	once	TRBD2	TGTGCTAGTGCCTTTAGCGGGGGGGCCGGCACAGATACGCAGTATTTT	CASAFSGGAGTDTQYF
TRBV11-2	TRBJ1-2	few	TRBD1	TGTGCCAGCAGCACCGGACAGGCATCCTATGGCTACACCTTC	CASSTGQASYGYTF
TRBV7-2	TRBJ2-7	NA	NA	TGTGCCAGCAGCACCGGGACAAGAAGCTACGAGCAGTACTTC	CASSTGTRSYEQYF
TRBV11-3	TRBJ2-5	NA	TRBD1	TGTGCCAGCAGCTTACGAACAGGGGGGCAAGAGACCCAGTACTTC	CASSLRTGGQETQYF
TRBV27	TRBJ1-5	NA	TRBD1	TGTGCCAGCAGTTTAGGACAGGGGGCCGGGTTAGTAAGCAATCAGCCCCAGCATTTT	CASSLGQGAGLVSNQPQHF
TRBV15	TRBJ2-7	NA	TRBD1	TGTGCCACCAGCAGAGATCCGCCGGACAGGACCTACTCCTACGAGCAGTACTTC	CATSRDPPDRTYSYEQYF
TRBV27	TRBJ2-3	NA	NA	TGTGCCAGCAGTGGCCGGGGACGCACAGATACGCAGTATTTT	CASSGRGRTDTQYF
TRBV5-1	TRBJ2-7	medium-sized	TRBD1	TGCGCCAGCAGTGATTCGTCAGGGGGCTACCACGAGCAGTACTTC	CASSDSSGGYHEQYF
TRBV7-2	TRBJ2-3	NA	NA	TGTGCCAGCAGCCCTGGGACATCCACAGATACGCAGTATTTT	CASSPGTSTDTQYF
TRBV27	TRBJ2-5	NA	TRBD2	TGTGCCAGCAGTTTCCGTTTAGGAGTGGGGGGGGAGACCCAGTACTTC	CASSFRLGVGGETQYF
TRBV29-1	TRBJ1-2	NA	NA	TGCAGCGTTGACCAGAACTATGGCTACACCTTC	CSVDQNYGYTF
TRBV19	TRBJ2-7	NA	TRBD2	TGTGCCAGTAGTAGACTAGCGGACTCCTACGAGCAGTACTTC	CASSRLADSYEQYF
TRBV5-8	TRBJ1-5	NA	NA	TGTGCCAGCAGCTCGTACGGGGATCAGCCCCAGCATTTT	CASSSYGDQPQHF
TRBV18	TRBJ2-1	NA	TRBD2	TGTGCCAGCTCACCACGACTAGCGGGAGGGCCCTACAATGAGCAGTTCTTC	CASSPRLAGGPYNEQFF
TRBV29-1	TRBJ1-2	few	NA	TGCAGCGTTGGGGGGAACCGGGACCAGTGGGGCTATGGCTACACCTTC	CSVGGNRDQWGYGYTF
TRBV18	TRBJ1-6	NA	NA	TGTGCCAGCTCATTTGACAGGAATTCACCCCTCCACTTT	CASSFDRNSPLHF
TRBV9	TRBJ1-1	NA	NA	TGTGCCAGCAGCGTAGAGGGCTCGAACACTGAAGCTTTCTTT	CASSVEGSNTEAFF
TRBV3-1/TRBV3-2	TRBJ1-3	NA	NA	TGTGCCAGCAGCCAAGTCGGAAGCTCTGGAAACACCATATATTTT	CASSQVGSSGNTIYF
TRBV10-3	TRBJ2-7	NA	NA	TGTGCCATCAGTGAGGGCGGTTACGAGCAGTACTTC	CAISEGGYEQYF
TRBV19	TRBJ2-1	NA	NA	TGTGCCAGTAGTATAGGGGGAGGGGGCTGGTACAATGAGCAGTTCTTC	CASSIGGGGWYNEQFF
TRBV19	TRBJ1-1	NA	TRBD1	TGTGCCGGTAACAGGGGGCTGATGGACACTGAAGCTTTCTTT	CAGNRGLMDTEAFF
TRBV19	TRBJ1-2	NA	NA	TGTGCCAGTAGTCTAGGGAGTAACTATGGCTACACCTTC	CASSLGSNYGYTF
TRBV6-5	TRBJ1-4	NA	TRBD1	TGTGCCAGCACTACGGGACAGCCAACTAATGAAAAACTGTTTTTT	CASTTGQPTNEKLFF
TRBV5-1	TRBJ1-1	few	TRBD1	TGCGCCAGCAGCGGGGGAACAGGGGCCACTGAAGCTTTCTTT	CASSGGTGATEAFF
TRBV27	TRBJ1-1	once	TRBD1	TGTGCCAGCAGTCTAACCAGGGGGACCGTCACTGAAACTTTCTTT	CASSLTRGTVTETFF
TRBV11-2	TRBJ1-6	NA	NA	TGTGCCAGCAGCTTAAGCCTAAGGGGGTCACCCCTCCACTTT	CASSLSLRGSPLHF
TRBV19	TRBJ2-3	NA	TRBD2	TGTGCCAGTACCGCAACTAGCGGGAGACGGAGCACAGATACGCAGTATTTT	CASTATSGRRSTDTQYF
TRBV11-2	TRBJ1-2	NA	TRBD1	TGTGCCAGCAGCGAACAGGGGGGTTACTATGGCTACACCTTC	CASSEQGGYYGYTF
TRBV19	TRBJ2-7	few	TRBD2	TGTGCCAGTAGTATAAAACTAGCGGACCCCTACGAGCAGTACTTC	CASSIKLADPYEQYF
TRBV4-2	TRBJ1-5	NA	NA	TGTGCCAGCAGCCAAGGGCCTTCTAGCAATCAGCCCCAGCATTTT	CASSQGPSSNQPQHF
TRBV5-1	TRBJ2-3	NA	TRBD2	TGCGCCAGCAGCTTACCAGGCGGGAGGGACACAGATACGCAGTATTTT	CASSLPGGRDTDTQYF
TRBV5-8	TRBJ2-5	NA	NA	TGTGCCAGCAGCTTGCATCCGGCCCAAGAGACCCAGTACTTC	CASSLHPAQETQYF
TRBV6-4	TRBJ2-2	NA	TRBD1	TGTGCCAGCAGTGAAACAGGGGGCGCAAGCGGGGAGCTGTTTTTT	CASSETGGASGELFF
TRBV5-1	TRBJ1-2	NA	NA	TGCGCCAGCAGCACGGGCACCTATGGCTACACCTTC	CASSTGTYGYTF
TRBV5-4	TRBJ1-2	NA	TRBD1	TGTGCCAGCAGATGGGGGACAGACGAATATGGCTACACCTTC	CASRWGTDEYGYTF
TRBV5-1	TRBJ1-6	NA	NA	TGCGCCAGCAGCTTGAACGGGGGAAATTCACCCCTCCACTTT	CASSLNGGNSPLHF
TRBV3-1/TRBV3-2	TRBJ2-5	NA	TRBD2	TGTGCCAGCAGCCAAGATTGGGTGGCTAGCGGGGAACAAGAGACCCAGTACTTC	CASSQDWVASGEQETQYF
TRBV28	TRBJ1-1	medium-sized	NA	TGTGCCAGCAGTCCTATGATGCTACAGGGCTCCATGAACACTGAAGCTTTCTTT	CASSPMMLQGSMNTEAFF
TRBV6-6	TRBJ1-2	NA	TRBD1	TGTGCCAGCAGTCGCCGGCTCTCGACAGGGGGCGGGAACTATGGCTACACCTTC	CASSRRLSTGGGNYGYTF
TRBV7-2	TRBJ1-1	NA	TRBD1	TGTGCCAGCAGCGGGCACAGGGGGACTCGGGGTGAAGCTTTCTTT	CASSGHRGTRGEAFF
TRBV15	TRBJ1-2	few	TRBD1	TGTGCCACCAGCAGAACCGGGACAGGGAACTATGGCTACACCTTC	CATSRTGTGNYGYTF
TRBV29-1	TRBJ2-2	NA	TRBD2	TGCAGCGTAAGGGCTAGCGGGAGTCCCTTTTTCGGGGAGCTGTTTTTT	CSVRASGSPFFGELFF
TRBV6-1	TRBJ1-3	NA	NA	TGTGCCAGCAGTGAGGACCGATACTCTGGAAACACCATATATTTT	CASSEDRYSGNTIYF
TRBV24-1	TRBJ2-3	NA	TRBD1	TGTGCCACCAGTGATAGCCGGACAGGGGGCGTTGGAAATACGCAGTATTTT	CATSDSRTGGVGNTQYF
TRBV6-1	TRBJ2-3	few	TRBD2	TGTGCCAGCAGTGAACTGAGCGGGGGGCCCCAGGATACGCAGTATTTT	CASSELSGGPQDTQYF
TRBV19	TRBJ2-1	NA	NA	TGTGCCAGTAGGAACTTAAAGGGACCTCGAAACAATGAGCAGTTCTTC	CASRNLKGPRNNEQFF
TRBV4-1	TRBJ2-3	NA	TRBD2	TGCGCCAGCAGCCAGACCGAAACGGGACTAGCGTCAGATACGCAGTATTTT	CASSQTETGLASDTQYF
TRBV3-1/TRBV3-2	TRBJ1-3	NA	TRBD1	TGTGCCAGCAGCCAAGTTGACAGGGGCACCATATATTTT	CASSQVDRGTIYF
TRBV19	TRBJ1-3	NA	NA	TGTGCCAGTAGTATGCGAGGGTCTGGAAACACCATATATTTT	CASSMRGSGNTIYF
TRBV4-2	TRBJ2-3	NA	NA	TGTGCCAGCAGCCAAGCGCCCGGTAGGGATACGCAGTATTTT	CASSQAPGRDTQYF